The 21 T cell receptor beta chains reported below all come from one sample, sequenced in a study of blood T cell repertoires in COVID-19. Only in-frame clones appear in the TCRdb table, and some are missing; sequencing was by immunoSEQ multiplex PCR. This sample has approximately 230,000 clones, with approximately 88% found just once. The sequenced material came from peripheral blood. These receptors all come from a woman younger than 45 with COVID-19, enrolled during active disease.

V usage is TRBV6-2 or TRBV6-3 and J usage is TRBJ2-5, with 9 positions matching TRBD2. Trimming at V came to 5 bases and at J to 3 bases, leaving 7 bases not matched to a gene. This CDR3 has 15 residues. CDR1 MNHEY and CDR2 SVGEGT come from the germline V gene. CDR3 amino acids: CASSLPGLAEETQYF. The CDR3 DNA follows: TGTGCCAGCAGTCTACCGGGACTAGCAGAAGAGACCCAGTACTTC.

This chain uses TRBV11-2 with TRBJ2-3; TRBD2 aligns across 10 bases. This CDR3 contains 15 residues. CDR1 SGHAT and CDR2 FQNNGV come from the germline V gene. J gave up 4 bases and V 3 bases, and 4 bases lay outside the gene matches. The CDR3 loop reads CASSFSGGQSDTQYF. The DNA of the CDR3 is TGTGCCAGCAGCTTTAGCGGGGGGCAGTCAGATACGCAGTATTTT.

This rearrangement joins TRBV6-1 to TRBJ2-5; TRBD1 matches 9 bases. CDR1 is MNHNS and CDR2 is SASEGT in the germline V gene. V lost 0 bases and J lost 5; bases outside the gene matches: 4. CDR3 length equals 15 residues. This CDR3 reads CASSEAGTGIETQYF. In DNA form, the CDR3 reads TGTGCCAGCAGTGAAGCGGGGACAGGGATTGAGACCCAGTACTTC.

The rearrangement joins TRBV18 to TRBJ2-3, with TRBD2 matching over 7 bases. The CDR3 is 16 residues long. V trimming: 3 bases; J trimming: 0 bases; junction bases outside the gene matches: 6. Germline loops: CDR1 KGHSH, CDR2 LQKENI. The CDR3 reads CASSPFSGTSTDTQYF. In DNA, the CDR3 is TGTGCCAGCTCACCGTTCAGCGGGACTAGCACAGATACGCAGTATTTT.

V and J are TRBV6-1 and TRBJ2-7; D remains ambiguous. Trimming took 3 bases from V and 4 from J, leaving 4 bases between them. Germline values: CDR1 MNHNS, CDR2 SASEGT. This CDR3 has 11 residues. This CDR3 is CASSDPYEQYF. The CDR3 DNA is TGTGCCAGCAGTGACCCTTACGAGCAGTACTTC.

In DNA, the CDR3 is TGTGCCAGCAGCGTAGCGGGAAAACCAGATACGCAGTATTTT. Its protein product is CASSVAGKPDTQYF. The chain carries TRBV9 and TRBJ2-3, with D possibly TRBD2 on 5 matching bases. CDR3 length equals 14 residues. Germline V CDR1 and CDR2: SGDLS, YYNGEE. V was pared by 0 bases and J by 4 bases, with 9 bases between.

This chain uses TRBV19 with TRBJ2-2; tentative D call: TRBD2 (5 bases). CDR1 is LNHDA and CDR2 is SQIVND in the germline V gene (reference sequence). Trimming took 5 bases from V and 1 from J, leaving 14 bases between them. The CDR3 consists of 16 residues. For the CDR3, the DNA is TGTGCCAGTAGTGTCAGAGGGCAGCTGAACACCGGGGAGCTGTTTTTT. It is translated as CASSVRGQLNTGELFF.

This chain joins TRBV5-1 and TRBJ2-5; D possibly corresponds to TRBD1 (5 bases). Trimming pared 1 base from V and 5 bases from J, leaving 15 bases between. The germline CDR1 and CDR2 sequences are SGHRS and YFSETQ. The CDR3 has 15 residues. CDR3 amino acids: CASSLRSSRDETQYF. The CDR3 nucleotides are TGCGCCAGCAGCTTGAGATCGTCCAGGGATGAGACCCAGTACTTC. The variable domain in full, completed from reference TRBV5-1 and TRBJ2-5, reads KAGVTQTPRYLIKTRGQQVTLSCSPISGHRSVSWYQQTPGQGLQFLFEYFSETQRNKGNFPGRFSGRQFSNSRSEMNVSTLELGDSALYLCASSLRSSRDETQYFGPGTRLLVL.

The chain joins TRBV10-2 to TRBJ1-2, with a tentative D call TRBD1 (6 bases). V was trimmed by 6 bases and J by 4 bases, leaving 21 bases between them. The CDR3 length is 16 residues. Germline V gives CDR1 WSHSY, CDR2 SAAADI. CDR3: CASSQTKQGVVYGYTF. The CDR3 DNA is TGCGCCAGCAGCCAGACCAAACAGGGAGTGGTCTATGGCTACACCTTC.

This clone was detected only once. J is TRBJ1-2 and V is TRBV5-4; 7 nucleotides agree with TRBD1. Germline CDR1 and CDR2: SGHNT and YYREEE (reference sequence). The CDR3 extends over 15 amino acids. V lost 2 bases and J lost 7; bases outside the gene matches: 11. The CDR3 DNA reads as TGTGCCAGCAGCTTCAACGTCAACAGGGGCCGTGGCTACACCTTC. Amino acid sequence: CASSFNVNRGRGYTF.

Here the CDR3 DNA reads TGTGCCAGCAGTCCGGAAGTGGACTACCCCCAAGAGACCCAGTACTTC. Its protein is CASSPEVDYPQETQYF. The chain recombines TRBV25-1 with TRBJ2-5; possible D gene TRBD2, 6 bases. Trimming shortened V by 5 bases and J by 1 base, and 17 bases separated the two germline ends. Germline CDR1 and CDR2: MGHDK and SYGVNS. The CDR3 consists of 16 residues.

This chain connects TRBV2 to TRBJ1-6; TRBD1 might be the D (6 bases). This CDR3 contains 15 residues. The ends were cut back, 2 bases at V and 6 bases at J, with 11 bases in the middle. Germline CDR1 reads SNHLY; CDR2 reads FYNNEI. CDR3 nucleotides: TGTGCCAGCAGTGAAAGGGGGGGTAGTAATTCACCCCTCCACTTT. It translates to CASSERGGSNSPLHF.

The chain is built from TRBV4-3 and TRBJ2-7; D might be TRBD1 (5 bases). The CDR3 totals 17 residues. Trimming stripped 0 bases from V and 6 bases from J, with 21 bases between. CDR1 LGHNA and CDR2 YSLEER come from the germline V gene. The CDR3 protein is CASSQDSGAGIPSEQYF. In DNA form, the CDR3 reads TGCGCCAGCAGCCAAGATTCGGGCGCAGGGATACCTAGCGAGCAGTACTTC.

The chain uses TRBV5-4 and TRBJ1-6, with 9 bases identical to TRBD1. V lost 0 bases to trimming and J lost 10 bases; unmatched junction nucleotides: 5. The CDR3 covers 15 residues. The germline V gene encodes CDR1 SGHNT and CDR2 YYREEE (reference sequence). CDR3 residues: CASSLEQGAVSPLHF. The CDR3 nucleotides are TGTGCCAGCAGCTTGGAACAGGGGGCCGTGTCACCCCTCCACTTT. The variable domain in full, with the rest retrieved from reference TRBV5-4 and TRBJ1-6, is ETGVTQSPTHLIKTRGQQVTLRCSSQSGHNTVSWYQQALGQGPQFIFQYYREEENGRGNFPPRFSGLQFPNYSSELNVNALELDDSALYLCASSLEQGAVSPLHFGNGTRLTVT.

The V call is TRBV2, the J call TRBJ2-1, with D perhaps TRBD2 (6 bases). Germline V gives CDR1 SNHLY, CDR2 FYNNEI. CDR3 size: 15 residues. V lost 8 bases and J 0 bases, leaving 14 bases between the germline ends. CDR3 DNA sequence: TGTGCCAGCGGGGAGGACGGAGTCTCCTACAATGAGCAGTTCTTC. It encodes CASGEDGVSYNEQFF.

This clone was counted once. The chain links TRBV7-2 to TRBJ1-6; 9 nucleotides line up with TRBD1. Germline CDR1 and CDR2: SGHTA and FQGNSA. With 5 bases clipped from V and 9 bases from J, the junction kept 8 bases outside the gene matches. The CDR3 consists of 15 residues. The CDR3, as DNA: TGTGCCAGCAGCACGGTAACAGGGGGCGCTTCACCCCTCCACTTT. This sequence encodes CASSTVTGGASPLHF.

This chain connects TRBV5-5 to TRBJ1-3; 7 bases map to TRBD1. V was clipped by 0 bases and J by 2 bases; unmatched bases: 5. This CDR3 has 16 residues. In germline, CDR1 is SGHKS, CDR2 YYEKEE (reference sequence). The chain's CDR3 is CASSLGTGTTGNTIYF. CDR3 nucleotide sequence: TGTGCCAGCAGCTTGGGGACAGGTACGACTGGAAACACCATATATTTT.

This CDR3 reads CASSQQQETQYF. CDR3 DNA sequence: TGTGCCAGCAGCCAACAGCAAGAGACCCAGTACTTC. V and J are TRBV5-6 and TRBJ2-5; D ambiguous. Germline V gene sequence: CDR1 SGHDT, CDR2 YYEEEE. Deletions cut 4 bases from V and 2 bases from J, with 6 bases between. This CDR3 has 12 amino acids.

The chain links TRBV5-1 to TRBJ1-1; no clear D. The V and J ends lost 0 bases and 0 bases respectively, with 9 bases between them. Germline CDR1 and CDR2: SGHRS and YFSETQ. The CDR3 length is 15 residues. CDR3 loop: CASSLEPSVNTEAFF. The DNA of the CDR3 is TGCGCCAGCAGCTTGGAACCTTCAGTGAACACTGAAGCTTTCTTT.

The chain links TRBV7-9 to TRBJ1-1; D is ambiguous. Germline loops: CDR1 SEHNR, CDR2 FQNEAQ (reference sequence). V lost 5 bases and J 1 base, leaving 8 bases between the germline ends. The CDR3 contains 13 residues. The CDR3 loop is CASSQAGNTEAFF. DNA for the CDR3: TGTGCCAGCAGCCAGGCGGGGAACACTGAAGCTTTCTTT.

This rearrangement joins TRBV27 to TRBJ1-1, with a tentative D call TRBD1 (5 bases). The CDR3 sequence is 13 residues long. V gave up 3 bases and J gave up 1 base, with 6 bases separating them. Germline V CDR1 and CDR2: MNHEY, SMNVEV (reference sequence). The CDR3 bases are TGTGCCAGCAGTTTGACAGAGAACACTGAAGCTTTCTTT. Translating it yields CASSLTENTEAFF.